This TCR beta chain was retrieved from a study of blood T cell repertoires in COVID-19. The wider study: Material from acute and convalescent COVID-19 was sourced from the United States, Italy and Spain.

Data came from immunoSEQ multiplex PCR; TCRdb stores just in-frame clones and leaves some out. Of under 200,000 clones in the sample, under 90% are singletons; the top ten hold roughly 15%. Germline V gene sequence: CDR1 MGHDK, CDR2 SYGVNS. CDR3 size: 13 residues. The V end was cut by 7 bases, the J end by 7 bases, with 14 bases between. Seattle's cohort entered during active infection and was followed longitudinally. The specimen was peripheral blood. The chain carries TRBV25-1 and TRBJ2-4, with D possibly TRBD2 on 6 matching bases. The source of this sequence is a woman in her 70s with COVID-19, enrolled during active disease. The CDR3 here is CASTPGGANIQYF. DNA for the CDR3: TGTGCCAGCACCCCCGGGGGAGCTAACATTCAGTACTTC.